These 21 T cell receptor beta chains came from one sample sequenced in a study of blood T cell repertoires in COVID-19. Sequencing was performed with immunoSEQ multiplex PCR; in TCRdb, only in-frame clones are kept and a portion is missing. The data show fewer than 450,000 clones, more than 75% seen once. What was sequenced was peripheral blood. The receptors were gathered from a woman aged 50 to 60 with COVID-19, enrolled during active disease.

The V and J genes are TRBV4-2 and TRBJ2-1, with D unresolved. The CDR3 totals 15 residues. Germline CDR1 and CDR2: LGHNA and YNFKEQ. The V and J ends lost 4 bases and 3 bases respectively, with 13 bases between them. The CDR3: CASSPSARLYNEQFF. CDR3 DNA sequence: TGTGCCAGCAGCCCAAGCGCGCGCCTCTACAATGAGCAGTTCTTC.

The chain couples TRBV5-1 to TRBJ1-6, with D perhaps matching TRBD1 (5 bases). Per germline, CDR1 SGHRS and CDR2 YFSETQ. Deletions cut 7 bases from V and 6 bases from J, with 17 bases between. CDR3 length: 15 residues. The CDR3 nucleotides read TGCGCCAGCGGGGAGGGGTCACAGAGTAATTCACCCCTCCACTTT. Encoded protein: CASGEGSQSNSPLHF.

This clone was picked up a small number of times. The rearrangement joins TRBV18 to TRBJ2-1, with D possibly being TRBD1 (6 bases). The CDR3 loop spans 16 amino acids. The germline V gene encodes CDR1 KGHSH and CDR2 LQKENI. Trimming left V 0 bases short and J 7 bases short, with 16 bases between. CDR3: CASSPPTVLRGNEQFF. The CDR3 DNA follows: TGTGCCAGCTCACCACCGACCGTCCTAAGGGGGAATGAGCAGTTCTTC.

V is TRBV24-1 and J is TRBJ1-1; a weak D match, TRBD1 (6 bases). CDR1 and CDR2 from the germline V gene are KGHDR and SFDVKD. The CDR3 sequence is 14 residues long. V gave up 0 bases and J gave up 11 bases, with 15 bases separating them. The CDR3 sequence is CATSDLGRPGVAFF. In DNA form, the CDR3 reads TGTGCCACCAGTGATTTGGGAAGGCCAGGGGTGGCTTTCTTT.

The genes are TRBV19 and TRBJ2-3; no firm D call. The CDR3 contains 15 residues. The germline V gene has CDR1 LNHDA and CDR2 SQIVND (reference sequence). The V and J ends lost 1 base and 2 bases respectively, with 10 bases between them. The CDR3 DNA follows: TGTGCCAGTAGTATAGGAACTCTTTTCACAGATACGCAGTATTTT. Protein sequence: CASSIGTLFTDTQYF.

The chain recombines TRBV7-2 with TRBJ2-3; D gene unclear. The CDR3 has 17 amino acids. CDR1 SGHTA and CDR2 FQGNSA come from the germline V gene. V was pared by 1 base and J by 1 base, with 15 bases between. The CDR3 sequence: CASSLDGAPTGTDTQYF. The CDR3, as DNA: TGTGCCAGCAGCTTAGACGGTGCCCCAACTGGCACAGATACGCAGTATTTT.

This clone was seen just once. The chain couples TRBV2 to TRBJ2-3; weak D call: TRBD1 (5 bases). V was pared by 7 bases and J by 2 bases, with 13 bases between. Germline V gene data show CDR1 as SNHLY and CDR2 as FYNNEI. This CDR3 spans 14 amino acids. The CDR3 nucleotides read TGTGCCAGCATGTTAGGACAAGCCACAGATACGCAGTATTTT. Translation gives CASMLGQATDTQYF.

The chain joins TRBV7-2 to TRBJ2-7; perhaps TRBD2 as D (5 bases). V lost 3 bases, J lost 3 bases, and 15 bases lay in between. The CDR3 contains 15 residues. Germline CDR1 and CDR2: SGHTA and FQGNSA. The CDR3 DNA sequence: TGTGCCAGCAGCTTGATGCCGGGAACCCTCTACGAGCAGTACTTC. Translated, it gives CASSLMPGTLYEQYF. Complete variable domain (other parts from reference TRBV7-2 and TRBJ2-7): GAGVSQSPSNKVTEKGKDVELRCDPISGHTALYWYRQSLGQGLEFLIYFQGNSAPDKSGLPSDRFSAERTGGSVSTLTIQRTQQEDSAVYLCASSLMPGTLYEQYFGPGTRLTVT.

The chain employs TRBV25-1 and TRBJ2-1; 8 nucleotides match TRBD1. CDR1 MGHDK and CDR2 SYGVNS come from the germline V gene. Germline trimming cut 3 bases from V and 4 bases from J; bases unmatched to any gene: 8. This CDR3 region has 16 residues. CDR3 nucleotides: TGTGCCAGCAGTGAGTACTCCGGGACAGGATACAATGAGCAGTTCTTC. The encoded protein is CASSEYSGTGYNEQFF. Full variable domain (missing parts from reference TRBV25-1 and TRBJ2-1): EADIYQTPRYLVIGTGKKITLECSQTMGHDKMYWYQQDPGMELHLIHYSYGVNSTEKGDLSSESTVSRIRTEHFPLTLESARPSHTSQYLCASSEYSGTGYNEQFFGPGTRLTVL.

The chain employs TRBV30 and TRBJ1-1, with 8 bases that match TRBD1. This CDR3 contains 14 residues. Trimming took 3 bases from V and 0 from J; bases not matched to a gene: 3. Germline V gives CDR1 GTSNPN, CDR2 SVGIG (reference sequence). CDR3 region: CAWSGQGMNTEAFF. The CDR3 nucleotides are TGTGCCTGGAGCGGACAGGGAATGAACACTGAAGCTTTCTTT.

This clone was seen more than once but under ten times. V usage is TRBV7-3 and J usage is TRBJ2-2; TRBD1 is a possible D gene (5 bases). The germline gives CDR1 SGHTA, CDR2 FQGTGA. The ends were cut back, 6 bases at V and 7 bases at J, with 15 bases in the middle. The CDR3 consists of 14 residues. This CDR3 is CASRPQLGVGELFF. In DNA, the CDR3 is TGTGCCAGCAGACCTCAGTTAGGGGTCGGGGAGCTGTTTTTT.

This clone was recorded once. V usage is TRBV2 and J usage is TRBJ1-2; 7 bases align to TRBD1. Germline V gene lookup returns CDR1 SNHLY and CDR2 FYNNEI. The trim removed 6 bases at V and 5 bases at J, leaving 9 bases unmatched. The CDR3 has 14 residues. Here the CDR3 reads CASSQGGRAYGYTF. CDR3 bases: TGTGCCAGCAGCCAGGGGGGCAGGGCGTATGGCTACACCTTC.

The chain carries TRBV5-6 and TRBJ1-2, with D unresolved. This CDR3 spans 15 amino acids. Trimming pared 0 bases from V and 1 base from J, leaving 10 bases between. Germline-derived CDR1 and CDR2 are SGHDT and YYEEEE. CDR3 protein: CASSLADVVNYGYTF. CDR3 sequence (DNA): TGTGCCAGCAGCTTGGCCGATGTAGTTAACTATGGCTACACCTTC.

This clone is a singleton in its sample. This chain connects TRBV4-1 to TRBJ1-6; D gene uncertain. Trimming removed 4 bases at V and 0 bases at J, with 13 bases between. Germline lookup yields CDR1 MGHRA and CDR2 YSYEKL. The CDR3 is 17 residues long. Here the CDR3 DNA reads TGCGCCAGCAGCCTCGACACGCCGAGCTCCTATAATTCACCCCTCCACTTT. Translating it yields CASSLDTPSSYNSPLHF.

This CDR3 reads CASSPLGLVSTGELFF. CDR3 sequence (DNA): TGTGCCAGCAGCCCCCTGGGACTAGTGAGCACCGGGGAGCTGTTTTTT. The chain links TRBV14 to TRBJ2-2; 8 nucleotides align to TRBD2. Germline values: CDR1 SGHDN, CDR2 FVKESK. V was clipped by 4 bases and J by 4 bases; unmatched bases: 8. The CDR3 covers 16 residues.

J is TRBJ2-7 and V is TRBV6-5, with D tentatively TRBD1 (6 bases). The CDR3 has 15 residues. Per germline, CDR1 MNHEY and CDR2 SVGAGI. V shed 0 bases and J shed 2 bases, with 11 bases lying between them. Written as DNA, the CDR3 is TGTGCCAGCAGTTACTCGACAGGTAAACCCTACGAGCAGTACTTC. Amino acids: CASSYSTGKPYEQYF.

J is TRBJ1-1 and V is TRBV5-6; 7 bases agree with TRBD1. V trimming: 3 bases; J trimming: 4 bases; junction bases outside the gene matches: 12. The CDR3 contains 16 residues. CDR1 is SGHDT, CDR2 YYEEEE, per germline. Here the CDR3 reads CASSSTGSGSRTEAFF. The CDR3 coding sequence is TGTGCCAGCAGCTCGACAGGGTCGGGGTCCCGCACTGAAGCTTTCTTT.

The chain uses TRBV5-1 and TRBJ1-1; TRBD1 matches 9 bases. This CDR3 has 14 amino acids. CDR1 and CDR2 (germline): SGHRS, YFSETQ. The V gene end was trimmed by 4 bases and the J gene end by 5 bases; junction bases not matched to a gene: 6. CDR3 loop: CASSRTGVGTEAFF. The CDR3 nucleotides read TGCGCCAGCAGCCGGACAGGGGTTGGGACTGAAGCTTTCTTT.

The chain joins TRBV3-1 (or the pseudogene TRBV3-2) to TRBJ2-7, with 16 bases fitting TRBD2. Trimming took 5 bases from V and 4 from J; bases not matched to a gene: 8. The CDR3 runs to 17 residues. In germline, CDR1 is LGHDT, CDR2 YNNKEL (reference sequence). The CDR3 here is CASSSGTSGRAVYEQYF. Here the CDR3 DNA reads TGTGCCAGCAGCTCGGGGACTAGCGGGAGGGCCGTGTACGAGCAGTACTTC.

This chain uses TRBV5-1 with TRBJ2-2; TRBD1 might be the D (5 bases). The CDR3 totals 15 residues. The V and J ends lost 2 bases and 6 bases respectively, with 14 bases between them. Germline V gene lookup returns CDR1 SGHRS and CDR2 YFSETQ. The CDR3 is CASSFTQGTAGELFF. Written as DNA, the CDR3 is TGCGCCAGCAGCTTCACTCAGGGTACGGCCGGGGAGCTGTTTTTT.

The rearrangement joins TRBV30 to TRBJ1-5; D not resolved. There are 13 residues in the CDR3. Deletions cut 0 bases from V and 5 bases from J, with 8 bases between. From germline, CDR1 is GTSNPN and CDR2 SVGIG (reference sequence). The CDR3 coding sequence is TGTGCCTGGAGTGTCGACGGGTATCAGCCCCAGCATTTT. Amino acid sequence: CAWSVDGYQPQHF.